These 14 T cell receptor beta chains originate from one sample sequenced in a study of a mutant IDH1 vaccine in newly diagnosed glioma. Sequenced by immunoSEQ multiplex PCR; TCRdb stores in-frame clones only, minus some. The data hold about 38,000 clones, with about 78% observed a single time. The sample's time point: baseline, week 1 (first vaccination visit). Sample treatment: pre-vaccination baseline after standard-of-care therapy. The sample here was PBMCs, taken from a glioma patient treated with radiotherapy, temozolomide or both. The receptors here all came from a man aged 40-49 years with glioma. Some clones in this sample may be carry-over from other donors' samples.

This clone was observed a few times. The genes are TRBV6-5 and TRBJ1-2; D gene ambiguous. V was cut by 3 bases and J by 8 bases, with 19 bases left in between. The CDR3 length is 15 residues. The germline CDR1 and CDR2 sequences are MNHEY and SVGAGI. The CDR3 nucleotides are TGTGCCAGCAGTTATAGTAGTAGTGGGCAGCGGGGCTACACCTTC. It yields the protein CASSYSSSGQRGYTF.

The chain carries TRBV4-1 and TRBJ1-5; D gene ambiguous. The length of the CDR3 is 16 residues. Germline V lookup: CDR1 MGHRA, CDR2 YSYEKL. V shed 0 bases and J shed 4 bases, with 13 bases lying between them. This chain's CDR3 is CASSQDGGVGNQPQHF. The DNA of the CDR3 is TGCGCCAGCAGCCAAGATGGCGGGGTTGGGAATCAGCCCCAGCATTTT.

This clone was seen a few times. The chain has TRBV5-1 and TRBJ1-1, with 11 positions matching TRBD1. V gave up 4 bases and J gave up 8 bases; unmatched junction bases: 13. The CDR3 sequence is 16 residues long. Germline CDR1 is SGHRS and CDR2 is YFSETQ. CDR3 sequence: CASSSGGTGGKSEAFF. In DNA, the CDR3 is TGCGCCAGCAGCAGTGGGGGGACAGGGGGGAAGTCGGAAGCTTTCTTT.

This chain connects TRBV14 to TRBJ1-3, with D maybe TRBD1 (5 bases). Germline V gene lookup returns CDR1 SGHDN and CDR2 FVKESK. The V end was cut by 0 bases, the J end by 2 bases, with 11 bases between. The CDR3 loop spans 16 amino acids. The CDR3: CASSQDPPRAGNTIYF. CDR3 sequence (DNA): TGTGCCAGCAGCCAAGACCCCCCCAGGGCTGGAAACACCATATATTTT.

Here the CDR3 reads CAISDRTGRNTIYF. The DNA for the CDR3 is TGTGCCATCAGTGATCGGACAGGAAGAAACACCATATATTTT. This chain links TRBV10-3 with TRBJ1-3, with 7 bases matching TRBD1. Germline values: CDR1 ENHRY, CDR2 SYGVKD. With 3 bases clipped from V and 5 bases from J, the junction kept 4 bases outside the gene matches. CDR3 length: 14 amino acids.

The rearrangement joins TRBV7-2 to TRBJ2-3; the D gene could be TRBD1 or TRBD2 (6 bases each). Germline CDR1 SGHTA, CDR2 FQGNSA. The CDR3 spans 12 residues. V lost 4 bases, J lost 10 bases, and 12 bases lay in between. The CDR3 DNA is TGTGCCAGCAGCTCCTCTAGGGGGGCGCAGTATTTT. This translates into CASSSSRGAQYF.

The rearrangement joins TRBV10-2 to TRBJ1-6; TRBD1 matches at 7 bases. The CDR3 runs 18 residues. Germline loops: CDR1 WSHSY, CDR2 SAAADI. The junction had 10 bases not matched to a gene; V was cut back by 0 bases and J by 5 bases. Here the CDR3 reads CASSESVGGDSNNSPLHF. CDR3 DNA sequence: TGCGCCAGCAGTGAGTCGGTAGGGGGGGACAGCAATAATTCACCCCTCCACTTT.

The chain carries TRBV5-1 and TRBJ1-1, with TRBD1 identical over 8 bases. V was pared by 3 bases and J by 2 bases, with 9 bases of the junction left unmatched. CDR1 and CDR2 from the germline V gene are SGHRS and YFSETQ. This CDR3 has 16 residues. The CDR3 DNA sequence: TGCGCCAGCAGCTATCGACAGGGGCTCCCCAACACTGAAGCTTTCTTT. Residues: CASSYRQGLPNTEAFF.

The J gene is TRBJ2-5, the V gene TRBV4-2; TRBD2 agrees at 9 bases. J gave up 5 bases and V 1 base, and 8 bases lay outside the gene matches. This CDR3 contains 16 residues. Germline CDR1 LGHNA, CDR2 YNFKEQ. This CDR3 reads CASSQGGGGVSETQYF. CDR3 bases: TGTGCCAGCAGCCAAGGGGGCGGGGGGGTGTCGGAGACCCAGTACTTC.

The chain combines TRBV7-9 with TRBJ1-2, with 7 bases identical to TRBD1. CDR1 and CDR2 (germline): SEHNR, FQNEAQ (reference sequence). CDR3 length equals 13 residues. J was trimmed by 6 bases and V by 6 bases; bases with no gene match: 7. CDR3 nucleotides: TGTGCCAGCAGAGCAACAGGGGATGATGGCTACACCTTC. It translates to CASRATGDDGYTF. Full variable domain (missing parts from reference TRBV7-9 and TRBJ1-2): DTGVSQNPRHKITKRGQNVTFRCDPISEHNRLYWYRQTLGQGPEFLTYFQNEAQLEKSRLLSDRFSAERPKGSFSTLEIQRTEQGDSAMYLCASRATGDDGYTFGSGTRLTVV.

The chain links TRBV4-1 to TRBJ2-3; tentatively, D is TRBD2 (5 bases). The CDR3 length is 17 residues. The germline V gene has CDR1 MGHRA and CDR2 YSYEKL. Trimming stripped 2 bases from V and 3 bases from J, with 18 bases between. Here the CDR3 reads CASSQNSLARETDTQYF. The CDR3 bases are TGCGCCAGCAGCCAAAACTCGCTCGCCCGGGAAACAGATACGCAGTATTTT.

The count of this clone is one. The chain combines TRBV27 with TRBJ1-1, with D uncertain. Looked up from germline, CDR1 is MNHEY and CDR2 is SMNVEV (reference sequence). The CDR3 consists of 15 residues. Deletions cut 4 bases from V and 3 bases from J, with 15 bases between. CDR3 in amino acids: CASSWGPPRDTEAFF. The CDR3 nucleotides read TGTGCCAGCAGTTGGGGTCCCCCTCGGGACACTGAAGCTTTCTTT.

This chain links TRBV7-9 with TRBJ1-2, with 10 bases identical to TRBD1. Germline CDR1 SEHNR, CDR2 FQNEAQ (reference sequence). The CDR3 has 14 residues. The junction had 4 bases not matched to a gene; V was cut back by 6 bases and J by 3 bases. The CDR3 region has the DNA TGTGCCAGCAGAACCGGGACAGGGGACTATGGCTACACCTTC. This codes for CASRTGTGDYGYTF.

V usage is TRBV4-1 and J usage is TRBJ2-5; the D gene is possibly TRBD2 (6 bases). V was clipped by 1 base and J by 4 bases, with 7 bases between them. Germline CDR1 MGHRA, CDR2 YSYEKL. This CDR3 has 13 amino acids. The CDR3 region has the DNA TGCGCCAGCAGCCAAGTCGGGGGAGAGACCCAGTACTTC. Amino acid sequence: CASSQVGGETQYF.